These 3 T cell receptor beta chains were all obtained from the same sample, sequenced in a study of T cells in localized non-small cell lung cancer. TCRdb's copy holds only in-frame clones and misses some; the assay was immunoSEQ multiplex PCR. The data show approximately 35,000 clones, 85% to 95% seen once. The starting material was peripheral blood mononuclear cells, obtained before any cancer treatment. The receptors stem from an older female donor with stage II lung adenocarcinoma.

The chain couples TRBV15 to TRBJ1-1; D remains ambiguous. Germline CDR1 and CDR2: LNHNV and YYDKDF (reference sequence). Trimming took off 0 bases at V and 4 bases at J, with 6 bases between the two ends. The CDR3 loop spans 13 amino acids. The CDR3 nucleotides are TGTGCCACCAGCAGAGATCTCGGCACTGAAGCTTTCTTT. It encodes CATSRDLGTEAFF.

V and J are TRBV10-2 and TRBJ2-3; D might be TRBD2 (6 bases). Trimming took 4 bases from V and 5 from J, leaving 7 bases between them. The CDR3 contains 12 residues. CDR1 and CDR2 from the germline V gene are WSHSY and SAAADI. The CDR3 is CASSGAGDTQYF. The CDR3 coding sequence is TGCGCCAGCAGTGGAGCGGGAGATACGCAGTATTTT.

The chain uses TRBV7-6 and TRBJ2-7; no reliable D call. Trimming took off 2 bases at V and 4 bases at J, with 24 bases between the two ends. The CDR3 is 18 residues long. Germline V gene data show CDR1 as SGHVS and CDR2 as FNYEAQ. The CDR3 here is CASSLMFPPYSRPYEQYF. The CDR3 DNA is TGTGCCAGCAGCTTAATGTTTCCCCCATATTCCAGACCATACGAGCAGTACTTC.